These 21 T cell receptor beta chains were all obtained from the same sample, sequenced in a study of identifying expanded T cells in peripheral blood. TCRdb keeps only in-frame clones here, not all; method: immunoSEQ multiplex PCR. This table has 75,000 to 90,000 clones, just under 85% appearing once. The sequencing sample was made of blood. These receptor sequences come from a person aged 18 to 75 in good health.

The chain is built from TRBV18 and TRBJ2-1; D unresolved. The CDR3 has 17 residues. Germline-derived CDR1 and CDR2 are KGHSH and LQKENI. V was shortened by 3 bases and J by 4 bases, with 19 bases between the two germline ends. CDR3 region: CASSPTTSDRLYNEQFF. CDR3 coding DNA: TGTGCCAGCTCACCCACCACAAGTGATAGGTTATACAATGAGCAGTTCTTC.

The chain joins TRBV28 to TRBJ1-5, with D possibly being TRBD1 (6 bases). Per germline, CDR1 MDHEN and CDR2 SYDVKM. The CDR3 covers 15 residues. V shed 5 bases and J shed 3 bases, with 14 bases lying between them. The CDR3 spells CASSPYGTLNQPQHF. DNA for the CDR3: TGTGCCAGCAGTCCCTATGGGACACTCAATCAGCCCCAGCATTTT. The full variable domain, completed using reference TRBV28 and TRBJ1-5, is DVKVTQSSRYLVKRTGEKVFLECVQDMDHENMFWYRQDPGLGLRLIYFSYDVKMKEKGDIPEGYSVSREKKERFSLILESASTNQTSMYLCASSPYGTLNQPQHFGDGTRLSIL.

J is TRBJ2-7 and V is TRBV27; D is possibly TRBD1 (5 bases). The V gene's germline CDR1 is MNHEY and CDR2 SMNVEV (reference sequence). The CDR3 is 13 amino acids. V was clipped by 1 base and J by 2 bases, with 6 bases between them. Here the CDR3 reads CASSLLGAYEQYF. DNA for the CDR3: TGTGCCAGCAGTTTATTAGGGGCCTACGAGCAGTACTTC.

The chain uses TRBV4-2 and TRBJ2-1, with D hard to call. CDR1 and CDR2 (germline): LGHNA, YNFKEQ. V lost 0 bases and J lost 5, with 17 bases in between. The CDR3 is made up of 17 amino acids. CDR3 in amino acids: CASSQDSARSINNEQFF. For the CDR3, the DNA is TGTGCCAGCAGCCAAGATTCTGCGCGGTCCATTAACAATGAGCAGTTCTTC.

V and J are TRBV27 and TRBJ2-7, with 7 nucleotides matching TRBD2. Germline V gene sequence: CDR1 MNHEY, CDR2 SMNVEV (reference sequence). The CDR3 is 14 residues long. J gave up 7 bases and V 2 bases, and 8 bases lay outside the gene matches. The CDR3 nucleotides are TGTGCCAGCAGTTTAGCGTCGGCGGGAGTGGAGCAGTACTTC. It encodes CASSLASAGVEQYF.

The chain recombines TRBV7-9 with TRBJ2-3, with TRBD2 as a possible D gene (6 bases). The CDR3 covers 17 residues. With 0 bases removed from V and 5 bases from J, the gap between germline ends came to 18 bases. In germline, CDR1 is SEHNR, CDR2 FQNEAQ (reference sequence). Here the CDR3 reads CASSLAGGSPGRDTQYF. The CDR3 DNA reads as TGTGCCAGCAGCTTAGCGGGAGGATCCCCGGGGAGAGATACGCAGTATTTT.

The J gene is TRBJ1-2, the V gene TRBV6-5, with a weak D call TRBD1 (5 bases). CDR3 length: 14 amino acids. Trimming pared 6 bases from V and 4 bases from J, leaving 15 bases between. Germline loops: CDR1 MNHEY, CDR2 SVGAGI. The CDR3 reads CASRVGGEGYGYTF. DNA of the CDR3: TGTGCCAGCAGGGTTGGGGGAGAGGGCTATGGCTACACCTTC.

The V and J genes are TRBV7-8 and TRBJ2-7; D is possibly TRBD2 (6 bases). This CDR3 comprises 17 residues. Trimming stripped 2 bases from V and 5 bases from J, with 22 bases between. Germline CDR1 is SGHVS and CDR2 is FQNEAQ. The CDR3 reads CASSLTLEARERDEQYF. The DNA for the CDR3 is TGTGCCAGCAGCTTAACCCTGGAGGCCCGGGAGAGGGACGAGCAGTACTTC.

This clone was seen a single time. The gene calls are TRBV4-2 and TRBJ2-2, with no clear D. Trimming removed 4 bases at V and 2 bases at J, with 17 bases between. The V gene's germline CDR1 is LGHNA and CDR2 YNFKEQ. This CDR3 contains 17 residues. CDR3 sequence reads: CASSPSSTAVNTGELFF. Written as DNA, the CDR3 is TGTGCCAGCAGCCCCTCCTCAACGGCGGTAAACACCGGGGAGCTGTTTTTT.

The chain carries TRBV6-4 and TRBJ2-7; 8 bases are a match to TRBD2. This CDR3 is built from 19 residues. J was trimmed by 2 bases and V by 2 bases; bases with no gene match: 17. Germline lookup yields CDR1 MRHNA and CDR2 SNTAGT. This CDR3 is CASSDLREAGVLRPYEQYF. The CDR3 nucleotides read TGTGCCAGCAGTGACCTCCGGGAAGCGGGAGTCTTAAGGCCCTACGAGCAGTACTTC.

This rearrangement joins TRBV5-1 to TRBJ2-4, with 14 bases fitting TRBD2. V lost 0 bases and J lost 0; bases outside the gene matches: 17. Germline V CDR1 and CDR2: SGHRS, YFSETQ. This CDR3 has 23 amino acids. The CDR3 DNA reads TGCGCCAGCAGCTTGGCCCTCCCGGGACTAGCGGGAGCCCGGTCCTTAGCCAAAAACATTCAGTACTTC. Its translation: CASSLALPGLAGARSLAKNIQYF.

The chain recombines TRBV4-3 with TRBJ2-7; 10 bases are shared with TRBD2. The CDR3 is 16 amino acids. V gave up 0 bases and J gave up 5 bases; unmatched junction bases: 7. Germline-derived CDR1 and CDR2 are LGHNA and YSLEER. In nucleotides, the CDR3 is TGCGCCAGCAGCCAAGAGGGTAGCGGGAGGATCGACGAGCAGTACTTC. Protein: CASSQEGSGRIDEQYF.

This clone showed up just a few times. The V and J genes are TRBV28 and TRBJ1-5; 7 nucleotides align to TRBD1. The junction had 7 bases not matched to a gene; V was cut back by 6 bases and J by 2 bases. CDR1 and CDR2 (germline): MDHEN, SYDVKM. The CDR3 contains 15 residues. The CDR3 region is CASSRTGAGNQPQHF. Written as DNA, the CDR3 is TGTGCCAGCAGCCGTACAGGGGCGGGCAATCAGCCCCAGCATTTT.

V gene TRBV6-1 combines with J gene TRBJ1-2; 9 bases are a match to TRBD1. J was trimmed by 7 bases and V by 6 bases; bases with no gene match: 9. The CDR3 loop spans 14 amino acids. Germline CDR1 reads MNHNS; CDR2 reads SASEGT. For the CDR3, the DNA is TGTGCCAGCAGAGAACAGGGGGCGCAGGGTGGCTACACCTTC. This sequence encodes CASREQGAQGGYTF.

Written as DNA, the CDR3 is TGTGCCAGCTGCCCAATAACCCCTGGGGCCAACGTCCTGACTTTC. This translates into CASCPITPGANVLTF. The chain joins TRBV7-2 to TRBJ2-6; no reliable D call. The CDR3 runs to 15 residues. V lost 8 bases, J lost 2 bases, and 13 bases lay in between. Germline V lookup: CDR1 SGHTA, CDR2 FQGNSA.

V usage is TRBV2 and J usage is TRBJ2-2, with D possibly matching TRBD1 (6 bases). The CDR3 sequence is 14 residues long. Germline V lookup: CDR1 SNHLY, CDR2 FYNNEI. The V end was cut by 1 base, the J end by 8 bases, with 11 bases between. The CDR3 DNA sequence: TGTGCCAGCAGTGAAGAAACAGGGTGGGGGGAGCTGTTTTTT. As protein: CASSEETGWGELFF. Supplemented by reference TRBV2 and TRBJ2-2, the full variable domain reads EPEVTQTPSHQVTQMGQEVILRCVPISNHLYFYWYRQILGQKVEFLVSFYNNEISEKSEIFDDQFSVERPDGSNFTLKIRSTKLEDSAMYFCASSEETGWGELFFGEGSRLTVL.

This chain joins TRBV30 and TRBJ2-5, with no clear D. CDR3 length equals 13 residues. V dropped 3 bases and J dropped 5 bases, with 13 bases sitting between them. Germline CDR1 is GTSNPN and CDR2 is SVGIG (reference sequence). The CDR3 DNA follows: TGTGCCTGGAGGGCCGGGCCTGGGGAGACCCAGTACTTC. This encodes CAWRAGPGETQYF.

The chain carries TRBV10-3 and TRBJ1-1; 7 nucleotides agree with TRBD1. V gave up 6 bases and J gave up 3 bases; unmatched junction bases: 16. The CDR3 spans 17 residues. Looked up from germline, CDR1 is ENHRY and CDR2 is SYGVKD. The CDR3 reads CAISTTGAIIGDTEAFF. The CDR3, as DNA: TGTGCCATCAGCACTACAGGGGCCATTATTGGGGACACTGAAGCTTTCTTT.

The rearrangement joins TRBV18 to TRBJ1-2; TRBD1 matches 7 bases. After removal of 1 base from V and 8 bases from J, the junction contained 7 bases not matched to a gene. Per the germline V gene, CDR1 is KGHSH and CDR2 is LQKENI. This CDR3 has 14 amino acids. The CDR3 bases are TGTGCCAGCTCACCACGGGACAGATCAAGCGGCTACACCTTC. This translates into CASSPRDRSSGYTF.

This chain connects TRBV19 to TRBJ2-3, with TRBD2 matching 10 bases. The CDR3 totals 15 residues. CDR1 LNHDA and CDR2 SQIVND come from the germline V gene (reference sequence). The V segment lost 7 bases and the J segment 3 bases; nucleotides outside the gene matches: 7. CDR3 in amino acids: CASMASGSLTDTQYF. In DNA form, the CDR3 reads TGTGCCAGTATGGCTAGCGGGAGTCTGACAGATACGCAGTATTTT. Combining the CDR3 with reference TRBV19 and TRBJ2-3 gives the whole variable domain DGGITQSPKYLFRKEGQNVTLSCEQNLNHDAMYWYRQDPGQGLRLIYYSQIVNDFQKGDIAEGYSVSREKKESFPLTVTSAQKNPTAFYLCASMASGSLTDTQYFGPGTRLTVL.

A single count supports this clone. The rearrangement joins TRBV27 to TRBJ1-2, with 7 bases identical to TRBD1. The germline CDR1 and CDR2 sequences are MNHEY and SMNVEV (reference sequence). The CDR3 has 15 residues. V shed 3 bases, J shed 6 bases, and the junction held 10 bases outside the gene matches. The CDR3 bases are TGTGCCAGCAGTTTTTCAGCGACAGGGACGAATGGCTACACCTTC. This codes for CASSFSATGTNGYTF.